This note documents a single TCR beta chain sequence. What it recognizes is unknown. The sample belongs to a study of brain T cells in children with intractable seizures. Study findings and constraints: Pre- and post-surgery blood differed in depth, so pre-surgery absences may be undersampling. HCMV serostatus was not known, and viral specificity came from CDR3 similarity only.

Sequencing was limited to surgery cases with top T cell transcript signatures in brain tissue. Patients received at least one anti-epileptic drug before surgery. The V end lost 1 base, the J end lost 4 bases, and 8 bases lay between the germline ends. From germline, CDR1 is GTSNPN and CDR2 SVGIG (reference sequence). There are 13 residues in the CDR3. Some clones are missing from TCRdb's copy, which holds only in-frame ones; the method was immunoSEQ multiplex PCR. This sample has roughly 110,000 clones, with 94% found just once. The source was peripheral blood, collected at surgery. V and J are TRBV30 and TRBJ1-5; D unresolved. The clonotype comes from a boy under three years old with hemimegalencephaly and intractable seizures. Here the CDR3 reads CAWSAMENQPQHF. In nucleotides, the CDR3 is TGTGCCTGGAGTGCGATGGAGAATCAGCCCCAGCATTTT.